This TCR beta chain emerged from a study of beta chain features in type 1 diabetes. Broader study findings: Patients and controls would share equally any PCR tilt toward shorter templates.

Investigators reverse transcribed all isolated RNA, so they sequenced expressed TCRB transcripts. The assay was immunoSEQ multiplex PCR, and TCRdb's table has in-frame clones only and misses some. The data contain roughly 140,000 clones, approximately 52% of them seen just once; the ten biggest clones take up around 0.42%. Germline V gene sequence: CDR1 SGHTA, CDR2 FQGNSA. CDR3 length equals 13 residues. The trim removed 5 bases at V and 5 bases at J, leaving 1 base unmatched. Notes on this clone: Its antigen remains unidentified.

Material: Tregs from blood. This receptor was identified in a man aged 18 to 29 in good health. V usage is TRBV7-2 and J usage is TRBJ1-5; TRBD1 matches 9 bases. The CDR3 sequence is CASSRTGDQPQHF. In nucleotides, the CDR3 is TGTGCCAGCAGCCGGACAGGGGATCAGCCCCAGCATTTT.